These 7 T cell receptor beta chains came from one sample sequenced in a study of T cell changes during pregnancy in multiple sclerosis. This table comes from immunoSEQ multiplex PCR, and its TCRdb copy is limited to in-frame clones, with some not included. This sample has 35,000 or so clones, with 88% found just once. Here the sequenced sample was CD4+ T cells from peripheral blood mononuclear cells, taken in the first trimester of pregnancy. The source of these receptors is a female donor with multiple sclerosis, enrolled in a pregnancy study.

The rearrangement joins TRBV30 to TRBJ1-1, with D perhaps TRBD1 (6 bases). Between the trimmed V and J ends, which lost 0 bases and 5 bases, there was a span of 13 bases. Germline assignment: CDR1 GTSNPN and CDR2 SVGIG (reference sequence). There are 14 residues in the CDR3. The CDR3 DNA reads TGTGCCTGGAGTGTACAGAGGGGGGGGACTGAAGCTTTCTTT. Amino acid sequence: CAWSVQRGGTEAFF. The whole variable domain, filled in from reference TRBV30 and TRBJ1-1, reads SQTIHQWPATLVQPVGSPLSLECTVEGTSNPNLYWYRQAAGRGLQLLFYSVGIGQISSEVPQNLSASRPQDRQFILSSKKLLLSDSGFYLCAWSVQRGGTEAFFGQGTRLTVV.

The V call is TRBV6-4, the J call TRBJ1-1, with a tentative D call TRBD1 (5 bases). Trimming took off 6 bases at V and 4 bases at J, with 12 bases between the two ends. Germline CDR1 is MRHNA and CDR2 is SNTAGT. This CDR3 has 13 amino acids. The CDR3 here is CASRPRGGTEAFF. As DNA, the CDR3 is TGTGCCAGCAGACCTCGGGGGGGCACTGAAGCTTTCTTT.

The chain recombines TRBV5-1 with TRBJ1-4, with TRBD1 as a possible D gene (6 bases). V was cut by 0 bases and J by 7 bases, with 10 bases left in between. The CDR3 runs 14 residues. From germline, CDR1 is SGHRS and CDR2 YFSETQ. The DNA for the CDR3 is TGCGCCAGCAGCTTGGGGGGGCTAGGTGAAAAACTGTTTTTT. Protein: CASSLGGLGEKLFF.

This clone appeared once. The V and J genes are TRBV6-1 and TRBJ1-2; no clear D. Looked up from germline, CDR1 is MNHNS and CDR2 is SASEGT. The CDR3 is made up of 14 amino acids. Between the trimmed V and J ends, which lost 1 base and 4 bases, there was a span of 10 bases. In DNA form, the CDR3 reads TGTGCCAGCAGTGAAGTAGGAGGGATCTATGGCTACACCTTC. This gives the protein CASSEVGGIYGYTF.

V gene TRBV5-4 combines with J gene TRBJ2-1, with a weak D call TRBD1 (7 bases). Per the germline V gene, CDR1 is SGHNT and CDR2 is YYREEE (reference sequence). The CDR3 extends over 16 amino acids. Trimming removed 5 bases from V and 4 bases from J, with 19 bases in between. The CDR3 region has the DNA TGTGCCAGCAGTTTGAGGGGAGGACAGGCTTACAATGAGCAGTTCTTC. Translating gives CASSLRGGQAYNEQFF.

The chain uses TRBV5-1 and TRBJ1-1; D not certain. Trimming removed 1 base from V and 1 base from J, with 2 bases in between. The CDR3 covers 12 residues. CDR1 and CDR2 (germline): SGHRS, YFSETQ. In DNA, the CDR3 is TGCGCCAGCAGCTTGCAGAACACTGAAGCTTTCTTT. Amino acids: CASSLQNTEAFF.

This clone was counted a single time. The rearrangement uses TRBV5-4 and TRBJ2-1; weak D call: TRBD2 (6 bases). The V end was cut by 4 bases, the J end by 4 bases, with 18 bases between. The CDR3 sequence is 16 residues long. In germline, CDR1 is SGHNT, CDR2 YYREEE (reference sequence). CDR3 coding DNA: TGTGCCAGCAGCCCAACCGGGACTCGATTGTACAATGAGCAGTTCTTC. The encoded protein is CASSPTGTRLYNEQFF.